This T cell receptor (beta chain) comes out of a study of blood T cell repertoires in COVID-19. About the research overall: PBMCs, B-cell-depleted T cells, or T cells were the source of the cDNA or gDNA that made up the material.

Generated by immunoSEQ multiplex PCR, the TCRdb table keeps only in-frame clones and is missing some. The repertoire holds fewer than 350,000 clones, with around 87% as singletons. The V and J ends lost 3 bases and 8 bases respectively, with 12 bases between them. The CDR3 sequence is 13 residues long. CDR1 KGHDR and CDR2 SFDVKD come from the germline V gene. The clonotype originates from a woman between 50 and 59 years old who had recovered from COVID-19. The specimen sequenced was peripheral blood. The V gene is TRBV24-1, the J gene TRBJ1-2, with a possible D match to TRBD1 (6 bases). CDR3 in amino acids: CATSDERGGGYTF. CDR3 bases: TGTGCCACCAGTGATGAGAGAGGGGGAGGCTACACCTTC.